This TCR beta chain was obtained from a study of blood T cells in healthy people across ages. Study outcomes and limitations: The study found more naive CD4+ cells and higher diversity in long-lived than aged donors.

Sample-barcoded 5' priming and a J-beta primer mix drove a second PCR of roughly 7 to 11 cycles. TCRdb reanalysed the 5' RACE reads using MiXCR and keeps one entry per CDR3 protein. The table includes 800,000 to 950,000 distinct CDR3 sequences, 36% detected once. V was clipped by 4 bases and J by 7 bases, with 17 bases between them. Per germline, CDR1 SQVTM and CDR2 ANQGSEA. This CDR3 has 13 residues. Healthy Caucasians from Russia aged roughly 6 to 95 served as donors. Per sample, a minimum of 6 million PBMCs were isolated. To note about this clonotype: Antigen specificity is unknown.

V and J are TRBV29-1 and TRBJ2-7; D tentatively reads TRBD1 or TRBD2 (6 bases each). This TCR came from a man aged 18 to 29 in good health. The sequencing input was blood. CDR3 coding DNA: TGCAGCGTTGGGTGGGGGGCCTACAATGAGCAGTACTTC. This sequence encodes CSVGWGAYNEQYF.